What follows are 27 T cell receptor beta chains derived from one specimen sequenced in a study of cytomegalovirus exposure and HLA in healthy donors. 13 Jbeta primers and 60 Vbeta primers were used for the PCR. TCRdb's table, derived via immunoSEQ multiplex PCR, lists solely in-frame clones and lacks some. The sample lists more than 130,000 clones, over 60% seen once, with 4.5% to 6% in the top ten. Material: PBMCs. The receptors shown here come from a woman aged 50 to 65 in good health and CMV-seronegative.

This chain connects TRBV5-4 to TRBJ2-7; 7 bases map to TRBD1. Germline V gene sequence: CDR1 SGHNT, CDR2 YYREEE (reference sequence). V lost 2 bases, J lost 3 bases, and 2 bases stayed unmatched. This CDR3 is 13 amino acids long. CDR3 DNA: TGTGCCAGCAGCTTACAGGGGATCTACGAGCAGTACTTC. The encoded protein is CASSLQGIYEQYF.

This clone occurred a few times. The V and J genes are TRBV5-4 and TRBJ1-4; D uncertain. Deletions cut 5 bases from V and 5 bases from J, with 13 bases between. Germline CDR1 and CDR2: SGHNT and YYREEE (reference sequence). The length of the CDR3 is 14 residues. The CDR3 sequence is CASSDEGLNEKLFF. Here the CDR3 DNA reads TGTGCCAGCAGTGACGAGGGTCTCAATGAAAAACTGTTTTTT. The complete variable domain, with remaining parts taken from reference TRBV5-4 and TRBJ1-4, reads ETGVTQSPTHLIKTRGQQVTLRCSSQSGHNTVSWYQQALGQGPQFIFQYYREEENGRGNFPPRFSGLQFPNYSSELNVNALELDDSALYLCASSDEGLNEKLFFGSGTQLSVL.

In the case of this clone: One junction end does not reproduce the germline sequence, and a read error may be involved. V gene TRBV30 combines with J gene TRBJ1-3; TRBD1 might be the D (5 bases). There are 15 residues in the CDR3. CDR1 is GTSNPN and CDR2 is SVGIG in the germline V gene (reference sequence). In nucleotides, the CDR3 is TGTGCCTGGAGTGTATTCGTCGGGACTGGAAACATCATATATTTT. This encodes CAWSVFVGTGNIIYF. The whole variable domain, remainder taken from reference TRBV30 and TRBJ1-3, is SQTIHQWPATLVQPVGSPLSLECTVEGTSNPNLYWYRQAAGRGLQLLFYSVGIGQISSEVPQNLSASRPQDRQFILSSKKLLLSDSGFYLCAWSVFVGTGNIIYFGEGSWLTVV.

The chain employs TRBV5-1 and TRBJ2-5, with D possibly being TRBD2 (6 bases). Germline V gene sequence: CDR1 SGHRS, CDR2 YFSETQ. This CDR3 has 15 residues. Between the trimmed V and J ends, which lost 0 bases and 5 bases, there was a span of 14 bases. CDR3 amino acids: CASSLDVTRVETQYF. As DNA, the CDR3 is TGCGCCAGCAGCTTGGACGTGACTAGGGTGGAGACCCAGTACTTC.

The rearrangement joins TRBV5-6 to TRBJ1-2, with D maybe TRBD1 (6 bases). Per germline, CDR1 SGHDT and CDR2 YYEEEE. CDR3 size: 13 residues. Trimming pared 1 base from V and 8 bases from J, leaving 12 bases between. CDR3 coding DNA: TGTGCCAGCAGCTTGACAGGGAGGGGAGGCTACACCTTC. It translates to CASSLTGRGGYTF.

This clone was picked up a small number of times. This chain joins TRBV2 and TRBJ1-1; D unclear. The CDR3 is 13 amino acids. From germline, CDR1 is SNHLY and CDR2 FYNNEI. The V end was cut by 4 bases, the J end by 4 bases, with 10 bases between. The CDR3 here is CASSALFSTEAFF. The DNA for the CDR3 is TGTGCCAGCAGTGCACTATTTAGCACTGAAGCTTTCTTT.

The rearrangement joins TRBV11-3 to TRBJ2-1; tentatively, D is TRBD1 (7 bases). The CDR3 is made up of 16 amino acids. The germline gives CDR1 SGHNT, CDR2 YENEEA. The V end lost 6 bases, the J end lost 1 base, and 16 bases lay between the germline ends. The CDR3 coding sequence is TGTGCCAGCAGTTTGATTCCAGGGGGGTCCTACAATGAGCAGTTCTTC. This sequence encodes CASSLIPGGSYNEQFF.

The rearrangement uses TRBV6-4 and TRBJ2-2; D is undetermined. Germline V lookup: CDR1 MRHNA, CDR2 SNTAGT. This CDR3 is 13 amino acids long. V was trimmed by 3 bases and J by 6 bases, leaving 8 bases between them. CDR3 residues: CASSERSAGELFF. The CDR3 DNA reads as TGTGCCAGCAGTGAGAGGTCCGCCGGGGAGCTGTTTTTT.

The gene calls are TRBV5-5 and TRBJ1-2; possibly TRBD1 for D (6 bases). V gave up 3 bases and J gave up 8 bases, with 23 bases separating them. CDR3 size: 16 residues. Germline CDR1 is SGHKS and CDR2 is YYEKEE (reference sequence). CDR3 region: CASSSILLGGARGYTF. CDR3 in DNA: TGTGCCAGCAGCTCGATTTTGCTGGGGGGGGCGAGGGGCTACACCTTC.

The CDR3 reads CASSPGQHTGELFF. CDR3 DNA sequence: TGTGCCAGCAGCCCTGGGCAGCACACCGGGGAGCTGTTTTTT. V usage is TRBV7-9 and J usage is TRBJ2-2; D ambiguous. The CDR3 has 14 amino acids. The germline gives CDR1 SEHNR, CDR2 FQNEAQ (reference sequence). Between the trimmed V and J ends, which lost 5 bases and 3 bases, there was a span of 10 bases.

The chain combines TRBV30 with TRBJ2-3; perhaps TRBD1 as D (6 bases). The V gene lost 2 bases and the J gene lost 6 bases, with 9 bases spanning the gap. Germline values: CDR1 GTSNPN, CDR2 SVGIG (reference sequence). The CDR3 totals 12 residues. CDR3 protein: CAWSRGSDTQYF. In DNA form, the CDR3 reads TGTGCCTGGAGTAGGGGGAGCGATACGCAGTATTTT. The full variable domain, rest sourced from reference TRBV30 and TRBJ2-3, is SQTIHQWPATLVQPVGSPLSLECTVEGTSNPNLYWYRQAAGRGLQLLFYSVGIGQISSEVPQNLSASRPQDRQFILSSKKLLLSDSGFYLCAWSRGSDTQYFGPGTRLTVL.

This chain uses TRBV4-2 with TRBJ2-3, with TRBD2 matching over 13 bases. Trimming took 5 bases from V and 6 from J; bases not matched to a gene: 8. The CDR3 runs 16 residues. CDR1 and CDR2 from the germline V gene are LGHNA and YNFKEQ. The CDR3 sequence is CASSARLAGGLDTQYF. CDR3 nucleotide sequence: TGTGCCAGCAGCGCCCGACTAGCGGGGGGCCTGGATACGCAGTATTTT.

The V call is TRBV14, the J call TRBJ2-7; D ambiguous. V shed 8 bases and J shed 2 bases, with 10 bases lying between them. Germline CDR1 SGHDN, CDR2 FVKESK. This CDR3 contains 12 residues. The CDR3 DNA is TGTGCCAGCGGTCGAGCCACCTACGAGCAGTACTTC. The encoded protein is CASGRATYEQYF.

The rearrangement joins TRBV10-3 to TRBJ1-3; D unclear. Germline V gene data show CDR1 as ENHRY and CDR2 as SYGVKD. The CDR3 length is 14 residues. Trimming removed 3 bases from V and 0 bases from J, with 6 bases in between. DNA of the CDR3: TGTGCCATCAGTGACAGAAACTCTGGAAACACCATATATTTT. Translation gives CAISDRNSGNTIYF.

The chain combines TRBV30 with TRBJ1-3, with 7 nucleotides matching TRBD1. The germline gives CDR1 GTSNPN, CDR2 SVGIG (reference sequence). The trim removed 2 bases at V and 4 bases at J, leaving 11 bases unmatched. The CDR3 is 16 amino acids. CDR3 nucleotide sequence: TGTGCCTGGAGTCCTAGGACAGGCCCCGCAGGAAACACCATATATTTT. This sequence encodes CAWSPRTGPAGNTIYF.

This clone was detected ten times or more. The rearrangement links TRBV9 to TRBJ2-7; a possible D gene is TRBD1 (5 bases). Trimming cost V 0 bases and J 4 bases, with 14 bases left between them. The CDR3 has 15 amino acids. The V gene's germline CDR1 is SGDLS and CDR2 YYNGEE. CDR3 protein: CASSVEPQGSYEQYF. The CDR3 DNA sequence: TGTGCCAGCAGCGTAGAACCCCAGGGATCATACGAGCAGTACTTC.

This chain uses TRBV2 with TRBJ2-5; the match to TRBD1 covers 8 bases. There are 15 residues in the CDR3. V trimming: 3 bases; J trimming: 5 bases; junction bases outside the gene matches: 8. The germline gives CDR1 SNHLY, CDR2 FYNNEI. The CDR3 spells CASSEASGGAETQYF. The CDR3 bases are TGTGCCAGCAGTGAGGCATCAGGGGGCGCGGAGACCCAGTACTTC. The full variable domain, in which reference TRBV2 and TRBJ2-5 provide the parts outside the CDR3, is EPEVTQTPSHQVTQMGQEVILRCVPISNHLYFYWYRQILGQKVEFLVSFYNNEISEKSEIFDDQFSVERPDGSNFTLKIRSTKLEDSAMYFCASSEASGGAETQYFGPGTRLLVL.

This chain joins TRBV11-1 and TRBJ1-1; TRBD1 matches 12 bases. V dropped 5 bases and J dropped 8; count of bases not matched to a gene: 12. The length of the CDR3 is 16 residues. CDR1 and CDR2 (germline): SGHAT, FQDESV (reference sequence). Here the CDR3 DNA reads TGTGCCAGCAGCAAGGGGGACAGGGGGCGAGGTCGGGAAGCTTTCTTT. Its translation: CASSKGDRGRGREAFF. The variable domain in full, with the rest retrieved from reference TRBV11-1 and TRBJ1-1, is EAEVAQSPRYKITEKSQAVAFWCDPISGHATLYWYRQILGQGPELLVQFQDESVVDDSQLPKDRFSAERLKGVDSTLKIQPAELGDSAMYLCASSKGDRGRGREAFFGQGTRLTVV.

J is TRBJ1-5 and V is TRBV6-6; no clear D gene. CDR1 and CDR2 (germline): MNHNY, SVGAGI (reference sequence). The CDR3 loop spans 14 amino acids. Trimming removed 6 bases at V and 4 bases at J, with 13 bases between. In nucleotides, the CDR3 is TGTGCCAGCAGCCCCCAGGCGGGGAATCAGCCCCAGCATTTT. This codes for CASSPQAGNQPQHF.

The rearrangement joins TRBV5-4 to TRBJ1-2; 7 positions match TRBD1. The CDR3 contains 14 residues. The germline gives CDR1 SGHNT, CDR2 YYREEE (reference sequence). The V and J ends lost 0 bases and 7 bases, in that order; junction bases with no gene match: 6. For the CDR3, the DNA is TGTGCCAGCAGCTTGGGAGGCAGGGGGACTGGCTACACCTTC. As protein: CASSLGGRGTGYTF.

The V call is TRBV7-6, the J call TRBJ1-4; D unclear. The V and J ends lost 1 base and 3 bases respectively, with 9 bases between them. CDR3 length: 15 residues. Germline CDR1 reads SGHVS; CDR2 reads FNYEAQ. The DNA for the CDR3 is TGTGCCAGCAGCTTAGTCACTGGGCCTAATGAAAAACTGTTTTTT. It encodes CASSLVTGPNEKLFF.

The chain is built from TRBV6-4 and TRBJ1-1, with 7 bases matching TRBD1. V shed 4 bases and J 5 bases; nucleotides not matched to a gene: 7. The CDR3 length is 14 residues. Looked up from germline, CDR1 is MRHNA and CDR2 is SNTAGT. The CDR3 protein is CASSADRENTEAFF. In nucleotides, the CDR3 is TGTGCCAGCAGTGCAGACAGGGAGAATACTGAAGCTTTCTTT.

V and J are TRBV5-4 and TRBJ1-1; no definite D call. V shed 1 base and J shed 7 bases, with 14 bases lying between them. This CDR3 contains 14 residues. Germline V gene data show CDR1 as SGHNT and CDR2 as YYREEE (reference sequence). The chain's CDR3 is CASSLSAGSFEAFF. The DNA of the CDR3 is TGTGCCAGCAGCTTGTCGGCGGGGTCTTTTGAAGCTTTCTTT. Based on the CDR3 plus reference TRBV5-4 and TRBJ1-1, the full variable domain is ETGVTQSPTHLIKTRGQQVTLRCSSQSGHNTVSWYQQALGQGPQFIFQYYREEENGRGNFPPRFSGLQFPNYSSELNVNALELDDSALYLCASSLSAGSFEAFFGQGTRLTVV.

The chain joins TRBV11-2 to TRBJ1-2; 10 nucleotides align to TRBD1. The CDR3 spans 16 residues. V lost 1 base and J lost 8; bases outside the gene matches: 10. The germline CDR1 and CDR2 sequences are SGHAT and FQNNGV. CDR3 nucleotide sequence: TGTGCCAGCAGCTTAGGCCCCGGGACAGGGGAGGAGGGCTACACCTTC. Protein sequence: CASSLGPGTGEEGYTF.

The chain has TRBV5-5 and TRBJ1-5, with 7 bases that match TRBD1. Germline lookup yields CDR1 SGHKS and CDR2 YYEKEE (reference sequence). Trimming cost V 0 bases and J 4 bases; bases outside gene matches: 1. The CDR3 is 14 residues long. The CDR3 bases are TGTGCCAGCAGCTTGGAGGGGGCAAATCAGCCCCAGCATTTT. As protein: CASSLEGANQPQHF.

V and J are TRBV18 and TRBJ1-2, with 7 bases identical to TRBD1. V lost 2 bases, J lost 5 bases, and 2 bases stayed unmatched. The CDR3 covers 13 residues. Germline CDR1 is KGHSH and CDR2 is LQKENI. The CDR3: CASSPDREYGYTF. The CDR3 bases are TGTGCCAGCTCACCAGACAGGGAATATGGCTACACCTTC.

In its sample, this clone was seen once. This rearrangement joins TRBV7-9 to TRBJ2-3; possibly TRBD2 for D (5 bases). V shed 4 bases and J shed 0 bases, with 11 bases lying between them. There are 15 residues in the CDR3. From germline, CDR1 is SEHNR and CDR2 FQNEAQ (reference sequence). The CDR3 loop is CASSWAWESTDTQYF. In nucleotides, the CDR3 is TGTGCCAGCAGCTGGGCTTGGGAGAGCACAGATACGCAGTATTTT. Looking up the rest from reference TRBV7-9 and TRBJ2-3 gives the full variable domain: DTGVSQNPRHKITKRGQNVTFRCDPISEHNRLYWYRQTLGQGPEFLTYFQNEAQLEKSRLLSDRFSAERPKGSFSTLEIQRTEQGDSAMYLCASSWAWESTDTQYFGPGTRLTVL.